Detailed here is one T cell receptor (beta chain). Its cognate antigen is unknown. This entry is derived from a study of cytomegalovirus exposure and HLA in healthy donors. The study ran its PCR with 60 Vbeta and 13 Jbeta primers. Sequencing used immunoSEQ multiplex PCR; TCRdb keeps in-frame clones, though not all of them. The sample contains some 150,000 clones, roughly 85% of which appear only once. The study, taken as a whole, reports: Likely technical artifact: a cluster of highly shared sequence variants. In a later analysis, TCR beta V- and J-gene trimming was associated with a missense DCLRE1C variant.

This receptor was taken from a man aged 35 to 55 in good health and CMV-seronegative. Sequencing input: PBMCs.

The CDR3 sequence is CASRTGSENTEAFF. The CDR3 DNA is TGTGCCAGTCGGACAGGGTCGGAGAACACTGAAGCTTTCTTT. The chain employs TRBV19 and TRBJ1-1; 8 nucleotides match TRBD1. Unmatched junction bases numbered 6, after V lost 8 bases and J lost 1 base. The CDR3 loop spans 14 amino acids. Germline CDR1 reads LNHDA; CDR2 reads SQIVND (reference sequence).